This T cell receptor beta chain was retrieved from a study of cytomegalovirus exposure and HLA in healthy donors (dated by TCRdb to 2016 to 2017). In terms of the full investigation: In an earlier analysis of under 750 of the donors, about 270 Gb of sequence data and about 110 million unique TCR beta sequences from about 180 million T cells were reported. An early release that covered about 600 HLA-typed donors contained around 300 gigabases of sequencing data and 70 million to 100 million unique TCR sequences. Of the roughly 400 genotyped donors, around 81% fell in the genetic ancestry cluster associated with self-reported Caucasian donors. The aim of the study was to test whether cataloging public T cell receptors could identify signatures of past pathogen exposure. The study profiled the T cell repertoires of hundreds of subjects by immunosequencing and related them to cytomegalovirus serostatus. Along with the approximately 620-subject first cohort, a separate validation cohort of over a hundred different subjects was used. High-throughput TCR immunosequencing, statistical association of individual TCRs with disease status, and machine learning were combined to predict cytomegalovirus infection status. A later analysis re-examined previously published TCR beta repertoires from more than 650 donors and added high-resolution HLA genotyping to investigate patterns of TCR occurrence. Rather than using new phenotypic data, the later analysis identified candidate immune exposures from TCR beta sequences and from how often those sequences occurred across donors. To decide whether each TCR beta V gene segment behaved as functional or pseudogenic, an earlier analysis of 587 of the donors relied on high-throughput TCR beta sequencing. Donor age, sex, ethnicity and CMV serostatus were collected together with the repertoire data. A later genetic analysis took genome-wide SNP genotypes for about three fifths of the 666 donors and used that subset as a discovery cohort. All discovery cohort repertoires had been generated using a single sequencing platform. HLA typing covered class I and class II loci at four-digit resolution. Typing coverage varied by locus: about 620-630 donors for A, B, C, DRB1 and DQB1; roughly 520 for DQA1; 600 to 610 for DPA1; 450 to 480 for DPB1. Because of strong linkage in the cohort, 5 or 6 DR-DQ haplotypes were treated as single units for association and clustering. Among about 390 genotyped donors of the cohort, an average of around 240,000 unique TCR beta nucleotide sequences were sequenced per donor, 15% to 20% of them non-productive. Points the paper makes about the study in general: According to a later analysis, TCR association rates differed among HLA loci, with DRB1 alleles showing the most associated TCRs and HLA-C alleles showing the fewest. A further reported finding was that TCR beta sequences accurately predicted the HLA-A and HLA-B alleles for most subjects in the first cohort. In an earlier analysis of 587 of the donors, most TCR beta V segments appeared in productive rearrangements about 90% or about 30% of the time, broadly matching IMGT annotations. In this cohort, only TCR beta chains were sequenced, and detectable features were limited by the absence of alpha or paired-chain data. Over 15 rarely observed V segments, including chromosome 9 orphons, were excluded from the earlier analysis of almost 600 of the donors because counts were too low. Correlated functional status among segregating V segments might be attributable to linkage disequilibrium, but an unknown experimental factor could not be ruled out. A cluster of highly shared sequence variants was judged likely to be a technical artifact of the sequencing pipeline. Strong co-occurrence of HLA alleles, especially DR and DQ, made assigning TCR associations to individual alleles difficult. In the study, some 160 TCR beta chains were listed as associated with cytomegalovirus. Most TCR sequences were observed very rarely across donors, whereas some public TCRs were present in many individuals. At a false discovery rate of 0.05, a later analysis linked 15,000 to 20,000 TCR beta sequences to specific HLA alleles. The authors suggested that the approach could potentially be generalized to other disease states and immunological phenotypes. The classifier was reported to diagnose cytomegalovirus status with high specificity and sensitivity in both the original and validation cohorts. The only immune exposure information available for the cohort was CMV serostatus. Because some donors lacked HLA typing at each locus, the association tests relied only on the typed subset. V-gene and J-gene trimming of TCR beta chains was associated with a missense DCLRE1C variant in a later genetic analysis, and the association was replicated in an independent cohort. Several of the top co-occurrence clusters appeared to be linked to parvovirus B19, influenza, CMV and Epstein-Barr virus, according to a later analysis. The presence/absence analyses assumed that sequencing depth was roughly uniform across donors, and that assumption may not be true. According to a later genetic analysis, donors in an Asian-associated ancestry cluster had fewer N-insertions in productive TCRs than the roughly 670-donor mean. A few of the identified cytomegalovirus-associated TCR beta chains were confirmed in vitro to be specific for cytomegalovirus antigens. According to a later analysis, most CMV-associated TCR beta chains appeared to be HLA-restricted, and the HLA associations seemed to be driven largely by CMV exposure. Compared with equally common non-associated chains, HLA-associated TCR beta chains in a later analysis were more clonally expanded and had lower generation probabilities.

The cohort was made up of 666 healthy bone marrow donors. At the time of sampling, all cohort members were nominally healthy, though unrecorded immune exposures were likely present. The donor was CMV seropositive and belonged to the group of 250 to 300 seropositive cohort members. Each donor provided a peripheral blood sample, and peripheral blood mononuclear cells were used for TCR beta sequencing. Genomic DNA extraction from the blood cell samples was performed with the Qiagen DNeasy Blood Extraction Kit. Concerning this clone: Its antigen has not been determined. No much larger clone is present one base from it, and per-base qualities are unavailable.

Library generation was performed with the immunoSEQ multiplex PCR assay. The multiplex PCR relied on a mix of 60 forward primers for TCR Vbeta segments and 13 reverse primers for TCR Jbeta segments. A multiplex PCR assay on genomic DNA amplified the CDR3 region of rearranged TCR beta genes. The Illumina HiSeq System was used to sequence the amplified TCR beta libraries as 87-base-pair reads. Regarding the original processing steps: Across the 700 or so repertoires, a later analysis counted roughly 77 million unique TCR beta chains, some 11 million of which were shared by at least two donors. Raw reads were error-corrected and collapsed into unique sequences by a nearest-neighbor algorithm in which closely related sequences were merged to remove PCR and sequencing errors. CDR3 sequences were aligned to IMGT reference sequences to assign V, D and J gene segments. For a sequence to be retained, a match of at least six nucleotides to both a V gene segment and a J gene segment was required. A rearrangement counted as productive if the CDR3 had no stop codons and remained in frame with V and J, and every other rearrangement counted as non-productive. Following IMGT convention, CDR3 was defined as the stretch from the second conserved V-encoded cysteine to the conserved J-encoded phenylalanine. In an earlier analysis of roughly 610 of the donors, sequences lacking an unambiguous match to a single V gene segment were excluded. In an earlier analysis of a few hundred of the donors, V segments were called functional above 56.7% productive rearrangements and were called segregating when the between-donor standard deviation exceeded 5%. A statistical classification framework was developed to diagnose cytomegalovirus status using the catalog of TCR beta chain sequences. In a later analysis, V and J genes were assigned by comparing TCR nucleotide sequences against IMGT/GENE-DB human TR gene sequences. Using the TCRdist pipeline, a later analysis assigned CDR3 sequences along with most-parsimonious VDJ recombination scenarios. In a later analysis, each TCR beta chain was defined by its CDR3 amino acid sequence together with its V-gene family, and reads without a unique V-gene family were excluded. To address suspected cross-contamination and a sequencing artifact, a later analysis removed a few hundred highly shared, low-generation-probability nucleotide sequences. In a later analysis, a clonal expansion index for each public chain was calculated from normalized within-repertoire ranks of inferred template counts. A later analysis computed generation probabilities with a VDJ recombination model fitted to out-of-frame rearrangements, and checked the results against IGoR. Hypergeometric tests were used in a later analysis to score TCR-TCR, TCR-HLA and TCR-CMV co-occurrence, with a repertoire-size bias correction applied to the TCR pairs. False discovery rates were estimated in a later analysis by permuting HLA or CMV assignments 20 times. A later analysis grouped co-occurring TCRs with DBSCAN, adding TCRdist sequence similarity when clustering within HLA-allele-positive subsets. Co-occurrence clustering excluded repertoires with fewer than 30,000 or more than 120,000 public chains, plus five with anomalous nucleotide sharing. Not all clones reach the TCRdb copy of this immuneACCESS table, which keeps in-frame sequences only. Checked studies attribute under half of the gap to unresolved V genes and leave the rest unexplained. V and J calls and clone size are as listed in that table; D and trimming were resolved from the DNA. The sample table lists approximately 170,000 clones, about 76% of them with a count of one. Of the sample, 5.4% falls within the top ten clones.

The sequenced sample consisted of PBMCs. This clonotype was obtained from a woman between 18 and 30 years old in good health and CMV-seropositive.

DNA sequence: TGTGCCATCAGTTACAGGGGGGATCAGCCCCAGCATTTT. It translates as CAISYRGDQPQHF. The rearrangement joined TRBV10-3 to TRBJ1-5; the junction holds 8 bases that match TRBD1. In the germline V gene, CDR1 corresponds to ENHRY and CDR2 to SYGVKD. The CDR3 sequence holds 13 residues, the cysteine and phenylalanine included. Solely the CDR3 DNA is kept, with 39 bases framed from the first base. Trimming leaves V shorter by 5 bases and J shorter by 5 bases, with the junction holding 2 bases beyond the gene matches.